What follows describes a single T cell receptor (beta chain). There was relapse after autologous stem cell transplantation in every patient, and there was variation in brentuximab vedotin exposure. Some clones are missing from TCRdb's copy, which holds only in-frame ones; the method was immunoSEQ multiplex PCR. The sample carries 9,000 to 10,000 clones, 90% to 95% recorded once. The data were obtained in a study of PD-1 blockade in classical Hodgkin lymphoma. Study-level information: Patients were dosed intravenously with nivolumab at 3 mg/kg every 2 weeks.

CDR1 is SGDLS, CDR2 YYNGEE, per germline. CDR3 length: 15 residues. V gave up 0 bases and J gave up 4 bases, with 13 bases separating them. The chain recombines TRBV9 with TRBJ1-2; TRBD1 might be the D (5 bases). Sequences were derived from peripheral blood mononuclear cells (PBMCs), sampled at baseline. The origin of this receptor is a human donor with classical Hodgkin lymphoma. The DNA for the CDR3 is TGTGCCAGCAGCGTAGAGCCAGGGTTGGGCTATGGCTACACCTTC. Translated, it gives CASSVEPGLGYGYTF. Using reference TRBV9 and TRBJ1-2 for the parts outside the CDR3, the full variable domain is DSGVTQTPKHLITATGQRVTLRCSPRSGDLSVYWYQQSLDQGLQFLIQYYNGEERAKGNILERFSAQQFPDLHSELNLSSLELGDSALYFCASSVEPGLGYGYTFGSGTRLTVV.